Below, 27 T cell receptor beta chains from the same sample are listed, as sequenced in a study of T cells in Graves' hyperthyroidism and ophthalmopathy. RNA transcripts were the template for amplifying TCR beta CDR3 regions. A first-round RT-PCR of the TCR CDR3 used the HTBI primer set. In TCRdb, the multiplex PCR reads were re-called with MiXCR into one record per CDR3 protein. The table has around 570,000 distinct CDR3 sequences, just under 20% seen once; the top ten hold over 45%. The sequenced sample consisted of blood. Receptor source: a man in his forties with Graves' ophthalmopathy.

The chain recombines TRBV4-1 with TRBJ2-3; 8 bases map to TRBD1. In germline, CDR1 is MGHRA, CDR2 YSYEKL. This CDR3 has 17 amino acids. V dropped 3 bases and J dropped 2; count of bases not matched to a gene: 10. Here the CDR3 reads CASSHGTGHTPTDTQYF. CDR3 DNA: TGCGCCAGCAGCCATGGGACAGGTCATACCCCCACAGATACGCAGTATTTT.

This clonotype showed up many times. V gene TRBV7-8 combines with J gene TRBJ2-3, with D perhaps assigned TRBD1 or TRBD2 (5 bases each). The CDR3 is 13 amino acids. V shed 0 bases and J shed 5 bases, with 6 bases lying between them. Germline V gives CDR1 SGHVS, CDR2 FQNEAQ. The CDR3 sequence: CASSLAGGDTQYF. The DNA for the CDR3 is TGTGCCAGCAGCTTAGCTGGGGGAGATACGCAGTATTTT.

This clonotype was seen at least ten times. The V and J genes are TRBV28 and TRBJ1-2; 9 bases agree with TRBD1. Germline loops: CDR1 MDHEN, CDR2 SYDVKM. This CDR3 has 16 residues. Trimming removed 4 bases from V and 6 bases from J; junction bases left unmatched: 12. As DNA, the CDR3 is TGTGCCAGCAGTTCAAGTACAGGGGGCGCTAGTAATGGCTACACCTTC. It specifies CASSSSTGGASNGYTF.

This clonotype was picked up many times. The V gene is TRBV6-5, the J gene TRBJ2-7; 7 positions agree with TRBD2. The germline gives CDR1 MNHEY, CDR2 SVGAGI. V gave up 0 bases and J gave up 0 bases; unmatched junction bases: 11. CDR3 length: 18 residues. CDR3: CASSYSRKRLANSYEQYF. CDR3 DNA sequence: TGTGCCAGCAGTTACTCGAGAAAGAGACTAGCCAACTCCTACGAGCAGTACTTC.

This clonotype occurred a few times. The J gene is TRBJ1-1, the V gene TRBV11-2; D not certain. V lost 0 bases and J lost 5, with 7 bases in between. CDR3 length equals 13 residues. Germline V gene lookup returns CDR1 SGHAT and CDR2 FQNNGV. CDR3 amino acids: CASSLDARTEAFF. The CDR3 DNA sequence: TGTGCCAGCAGCTTAGATGCGAGAACTGAAGCTTTCTTT. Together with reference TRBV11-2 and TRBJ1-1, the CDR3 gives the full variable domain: EAGVAQSPRYKIIEKRQSVAFWCNPISGHATLYWYQQILGQGPKLLIQFQNNGVVDDSQLPKDRFSAERLKGVDSTLKIQPAKLEDSAVYLCASSLDARTEAFFGQGTRLTVV.

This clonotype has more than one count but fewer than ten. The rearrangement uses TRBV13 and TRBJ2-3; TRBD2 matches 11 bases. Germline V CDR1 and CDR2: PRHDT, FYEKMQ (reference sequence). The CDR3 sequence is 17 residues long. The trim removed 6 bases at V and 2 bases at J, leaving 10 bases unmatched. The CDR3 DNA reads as TGTGCCAGCAGTGCCGGGACTAGCGGTCCTTTCACAGATACGCAGTATTTT. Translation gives CASSAGTSGPFTDTQYF. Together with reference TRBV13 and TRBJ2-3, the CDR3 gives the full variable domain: AAGVIQSPRHLIKEKRETATLKCYPIPRHDTVYWYQQGPGQDPQFLISFYEKMQSDKGSIPDRFSAQQFSDYHSELNMSSLELGDSALYFCASSAGTSGPFTDTQYFGPGTRLTVL.

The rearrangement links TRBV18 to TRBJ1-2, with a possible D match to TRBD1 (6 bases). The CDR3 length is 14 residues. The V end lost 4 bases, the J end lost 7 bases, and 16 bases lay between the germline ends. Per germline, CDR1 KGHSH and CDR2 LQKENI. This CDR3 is CASSLFLQGSGYTF. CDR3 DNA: TGTGCCAGCTCACTCTTTTTACAGGGAAGTGGCTACACCTTC.

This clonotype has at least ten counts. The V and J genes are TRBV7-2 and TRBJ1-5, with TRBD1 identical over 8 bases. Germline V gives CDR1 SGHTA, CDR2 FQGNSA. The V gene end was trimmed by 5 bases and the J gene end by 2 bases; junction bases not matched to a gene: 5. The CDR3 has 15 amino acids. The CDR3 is CASSPEGQGNQPQHF. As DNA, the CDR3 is TGTGCCAGCAGCCCAGAGGGACAGGGCAATCAGCCCCAGCATTTT. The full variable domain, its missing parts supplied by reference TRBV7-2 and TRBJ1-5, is GAGVSQSPSNKVTEKGKDVELRCDPISGHTALYWYRQSLGQGLEFLIYFQGNSAPDKSGLPSDRFSAERTGGSVSTLTIQRTQQEDSAVYLCASSPEGQGNQPQHFGDGTRLSIL.

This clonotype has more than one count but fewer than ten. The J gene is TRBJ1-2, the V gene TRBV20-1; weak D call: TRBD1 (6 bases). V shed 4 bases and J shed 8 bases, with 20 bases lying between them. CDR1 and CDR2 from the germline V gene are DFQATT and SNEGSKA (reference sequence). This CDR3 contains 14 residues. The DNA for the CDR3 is TGCAGTGCTACAACCCGGGACAACGAGGGCGGCTACACCTTC. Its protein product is CSATTRDNEGGYTF.

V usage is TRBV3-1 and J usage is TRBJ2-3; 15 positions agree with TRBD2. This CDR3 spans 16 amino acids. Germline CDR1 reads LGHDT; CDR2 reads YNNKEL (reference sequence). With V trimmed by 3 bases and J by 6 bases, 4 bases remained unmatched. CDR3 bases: TGTGCCAGCAGCCATGGGACTAGCGGGGGGTGGGATACGCAGTATTTT. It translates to CASSHGTSGGWDTQYF.

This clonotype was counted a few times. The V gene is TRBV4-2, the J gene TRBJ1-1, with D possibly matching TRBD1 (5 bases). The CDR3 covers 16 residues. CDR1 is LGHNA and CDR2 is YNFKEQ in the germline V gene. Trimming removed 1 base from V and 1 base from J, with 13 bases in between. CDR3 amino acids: CASSQASGGGNTEAFF. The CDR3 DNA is TGTGCCAGCAGCCAAGCATCGGGGGGAGGGAACACTGAAGCTTTCTTT.

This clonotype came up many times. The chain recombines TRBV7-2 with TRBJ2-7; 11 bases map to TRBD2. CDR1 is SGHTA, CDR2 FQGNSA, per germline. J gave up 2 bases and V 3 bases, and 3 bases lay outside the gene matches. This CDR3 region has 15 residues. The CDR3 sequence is CASSFSGREAYEQYF. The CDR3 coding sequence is TGTGCCAGCAGCTTTAGCGGGAGGGAAGCCTACGAGCAGTACTTC.

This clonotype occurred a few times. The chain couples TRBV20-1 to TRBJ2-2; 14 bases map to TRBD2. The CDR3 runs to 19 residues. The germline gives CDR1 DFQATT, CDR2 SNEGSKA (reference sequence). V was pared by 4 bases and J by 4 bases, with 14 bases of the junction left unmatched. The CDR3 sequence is CSAKGLRTSGGLPTGELFF. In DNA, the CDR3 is TGCAGTGCTAAGGGCCTCAGGACTAGCGGGGGGTTACCCACCGGGGAGCTGTTTTTT.

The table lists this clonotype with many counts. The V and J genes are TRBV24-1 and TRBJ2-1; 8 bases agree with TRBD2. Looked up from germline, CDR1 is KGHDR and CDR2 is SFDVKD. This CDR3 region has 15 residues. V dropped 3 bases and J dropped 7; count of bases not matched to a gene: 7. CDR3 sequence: CATSDGGLGVNEQFF. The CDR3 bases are TGTGCCACCAGTGATGGGGGACTAGGGGTAAATGAGCAGTTCTTC.

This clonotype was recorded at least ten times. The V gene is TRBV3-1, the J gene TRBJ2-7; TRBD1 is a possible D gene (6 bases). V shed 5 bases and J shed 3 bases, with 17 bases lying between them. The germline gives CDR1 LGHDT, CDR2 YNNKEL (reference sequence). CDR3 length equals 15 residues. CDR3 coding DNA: TGTGCCAGCAGCTTACGTTTGGGGGCCCGCTACGAGCAGTACTTC. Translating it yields CASSLRLGARYEQYF.

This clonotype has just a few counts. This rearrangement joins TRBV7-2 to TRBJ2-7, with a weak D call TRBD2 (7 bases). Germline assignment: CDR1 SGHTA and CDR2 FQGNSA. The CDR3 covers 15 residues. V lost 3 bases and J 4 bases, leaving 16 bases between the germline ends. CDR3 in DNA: TGTGCCAGCAGCTTGGGGGGGGGGGCCTTGTACGAGCAGTACTTC. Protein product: CASSLGGGALYEQYF.

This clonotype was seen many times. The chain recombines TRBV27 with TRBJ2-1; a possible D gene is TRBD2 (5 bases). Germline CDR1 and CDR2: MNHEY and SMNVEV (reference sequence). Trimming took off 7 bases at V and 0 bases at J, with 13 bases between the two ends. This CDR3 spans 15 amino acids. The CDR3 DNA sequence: TGTGCCAGCACCCCCTTGGGGAGCTCCTACAATGAGCAGTTCTTC. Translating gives CASTPLGSSYNEQFF.

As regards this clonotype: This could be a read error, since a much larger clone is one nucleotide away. This CDR3 is CASSLTERADGYTF. The CDR3 DNA reads TGCGCCAGCAGCTTGACGGAGAGGGCGGATGGCTACACCTTC. The genes are TRBV5-1 and TRBJ1-2; D gene unclear. V was trimmed by 1 base and J by 6 bases, leaving 13 bases between them. The CDR3 spans 14 residues. Germline V gene sequence: CDR1 SGHRS, CDR2 YFSETQ.

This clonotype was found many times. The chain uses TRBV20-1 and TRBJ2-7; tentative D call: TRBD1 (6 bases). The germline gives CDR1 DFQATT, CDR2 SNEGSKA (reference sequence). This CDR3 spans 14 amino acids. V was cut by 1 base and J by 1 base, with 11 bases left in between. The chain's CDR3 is CSARAIQGSYEQYF. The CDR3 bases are TGCAGTGCTAGAGCCATACAGGGATCCTACGAGCAGTACTTC.

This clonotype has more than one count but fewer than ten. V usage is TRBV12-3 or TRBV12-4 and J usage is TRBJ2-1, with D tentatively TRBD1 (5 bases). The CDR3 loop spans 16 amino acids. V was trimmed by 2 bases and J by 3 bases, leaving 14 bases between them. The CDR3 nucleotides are TGTGCCAGCAGTTTAATTGTGACAGCCGTCTACAATGAGCAGTTCTTC. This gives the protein CASSLIVTAVYNEQFF.

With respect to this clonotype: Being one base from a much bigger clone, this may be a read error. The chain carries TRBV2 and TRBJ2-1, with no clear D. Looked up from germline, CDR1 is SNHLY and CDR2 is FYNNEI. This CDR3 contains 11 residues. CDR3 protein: CASSEGNGQFF. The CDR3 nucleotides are TGTGCCAGCAGTGAGGGGAATGGGCAGTTCTTC.

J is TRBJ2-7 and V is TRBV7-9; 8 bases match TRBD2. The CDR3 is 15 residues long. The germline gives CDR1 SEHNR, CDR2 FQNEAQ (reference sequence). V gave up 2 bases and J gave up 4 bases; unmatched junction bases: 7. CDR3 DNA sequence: TGTGCCAGCAGCTTACTCGGACTAGCTTATTACGAGCAGTACTTC. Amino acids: CASSLLGLAYYEQYF. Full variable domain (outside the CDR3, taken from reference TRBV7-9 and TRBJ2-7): DTGVSQNPRHKITKRGQNVTFRCDPISEHNRLYWYRQTLGQGPEFLTYFQNEAQLEKSRLLSDRFSAERPKGSFSTLEIQRTEQGDSAMYLCASSLLGLAYYEQYFGPGTRLTVT.

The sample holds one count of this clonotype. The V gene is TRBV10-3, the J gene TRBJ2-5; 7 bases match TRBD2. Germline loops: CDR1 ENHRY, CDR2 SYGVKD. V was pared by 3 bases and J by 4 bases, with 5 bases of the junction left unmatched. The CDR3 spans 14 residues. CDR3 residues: CAISDGLAVETQYF. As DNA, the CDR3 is TGTGCCATCAGTGACGGTCTAGCGGTAGAGACCCAGTACTTC.

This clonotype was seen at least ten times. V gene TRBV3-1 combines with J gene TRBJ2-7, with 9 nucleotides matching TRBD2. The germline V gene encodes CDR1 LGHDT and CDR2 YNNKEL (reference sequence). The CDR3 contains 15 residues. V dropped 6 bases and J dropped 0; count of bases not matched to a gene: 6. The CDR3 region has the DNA TGTGCCAGCAGTCGGAGCGGGGGGAGCTCCTACGAGCAGTACTTC. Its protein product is CASSRSGGSSYEQYF.

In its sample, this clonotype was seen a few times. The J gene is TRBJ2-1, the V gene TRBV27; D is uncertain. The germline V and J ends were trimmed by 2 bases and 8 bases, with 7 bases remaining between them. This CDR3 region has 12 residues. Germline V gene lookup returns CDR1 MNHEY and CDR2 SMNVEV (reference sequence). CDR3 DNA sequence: TGTGCCAGCAGTTTAAGCTCTCATGAGCAGTTCTTC. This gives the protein CASSLSSHEQFF.

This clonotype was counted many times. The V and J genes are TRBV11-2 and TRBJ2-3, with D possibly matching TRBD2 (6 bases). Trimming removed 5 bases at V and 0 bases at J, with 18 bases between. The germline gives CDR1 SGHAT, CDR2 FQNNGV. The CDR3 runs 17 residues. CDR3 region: CASSPVVGSLSTDTQYF. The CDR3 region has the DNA TGTGCCAGCAGCCCGGTCGTCGGGAGTCTTAGCACAGATACGCAGTATTTT. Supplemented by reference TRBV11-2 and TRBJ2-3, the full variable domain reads EAGVAQSPRYKIIEKRQSVAFWCNPISGHATLYWYQQILGQGPKLLIQFQNNGVVDDSQLPKDRFSAERLKGVDSTLKIQPAKLEDSAVYLCASSPVVGSLSTDTQYFGPGTRLTVL.

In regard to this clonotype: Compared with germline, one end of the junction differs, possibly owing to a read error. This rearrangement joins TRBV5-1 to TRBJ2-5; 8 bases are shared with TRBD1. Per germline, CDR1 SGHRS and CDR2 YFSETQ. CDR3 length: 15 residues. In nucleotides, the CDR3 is TGTGCCAGCAGCGGACAGGCAGGGGGCGGAGAGACCCAGTACTTC. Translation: CASSGQAGGGETQYF. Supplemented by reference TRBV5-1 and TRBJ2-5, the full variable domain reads KAGVTQTPRYLIKTRGQQVTLSCSPISGHRSVSWYQQTPGQGLQFLFEYFSETQRNKGNFPGRFSGRQFSNSRSEMNVSTLELGDSALYLCASSGQAGGGETQYFGPGTRLLVL.